The sequence of this TCR beta chain was determined in a study of cytomegalovirus exposure and HLA in healthy donors. As to this clone: Its antigen is undetermined.

Germline assignment: CDR1 MNHEY and CDR2 SMNVEV (reference sequence). The CDR3 runs to 15 residues. The V and J ends lost 1 base and 5 bases, in that order; junction bases with no gene match: 5. Study-wide points: The productive fraction for most TCR beta V segments was about 87% or about 30% in an earlier analysis. Both high specificity and high sensitivity reportedly marked the classifier's diagnosis of cytomegalovirus status.

A multiplex PCR was run with 60 Vbeta primers and 13 Jbeta primers. Repertoires were generated with immunoSEQ multiplex PCR, while TCRdb's copy carries only in-frame clones and drops some. The table lists 95,000 to 150,000 clones, approximately 80% of them singletons. Sequenced sample: PBMCs. The J gene is TRBJ1-5, the V gene TRBV27, with TRBD1 identical over 7 bases. The clonotype was recovered from a man between 18 and 29 years old in good health and CMV-seropositive. The DNA of the CDR3 is TGTGCCAGCAGTTTATTTGGACAGGCGGATCAGCCCCAGCATTTT. It encodes CASSLFGQADQPQHF.